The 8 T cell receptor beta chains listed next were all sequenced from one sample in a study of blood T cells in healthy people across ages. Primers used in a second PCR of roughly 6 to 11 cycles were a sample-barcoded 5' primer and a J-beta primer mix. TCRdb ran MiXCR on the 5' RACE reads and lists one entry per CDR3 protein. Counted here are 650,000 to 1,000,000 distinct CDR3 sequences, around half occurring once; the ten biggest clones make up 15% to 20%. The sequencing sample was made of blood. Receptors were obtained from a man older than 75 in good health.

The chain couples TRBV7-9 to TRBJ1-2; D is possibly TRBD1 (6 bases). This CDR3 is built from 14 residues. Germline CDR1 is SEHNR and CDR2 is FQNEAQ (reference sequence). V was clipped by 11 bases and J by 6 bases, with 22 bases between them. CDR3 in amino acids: CALGTETGNHGYTF. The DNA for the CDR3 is TGTGCCTTGGGGACCGAGACAGGAAATCATGGCTACACCTTC.

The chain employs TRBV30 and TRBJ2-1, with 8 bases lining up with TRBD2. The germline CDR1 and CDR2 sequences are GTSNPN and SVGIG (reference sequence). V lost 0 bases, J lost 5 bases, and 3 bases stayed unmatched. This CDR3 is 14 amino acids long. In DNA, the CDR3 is TGTGCCTGGAGTGTCCTAGCGGGCGACAATGAGCAGTTCTTC. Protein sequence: CAWSVLAGDNEQFF.

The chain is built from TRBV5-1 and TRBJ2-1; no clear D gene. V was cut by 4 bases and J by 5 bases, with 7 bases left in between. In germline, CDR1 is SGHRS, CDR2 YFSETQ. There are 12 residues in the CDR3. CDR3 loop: CASSEQNNEQFF. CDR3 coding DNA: TGCGCCAGCAGCGAGCAGAACAATGAGCAGTTCTTC.

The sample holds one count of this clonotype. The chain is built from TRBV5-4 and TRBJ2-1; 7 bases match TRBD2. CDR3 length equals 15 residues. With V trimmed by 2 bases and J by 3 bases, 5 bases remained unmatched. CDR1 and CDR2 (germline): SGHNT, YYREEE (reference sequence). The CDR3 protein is CASSFLTSDYNEQFF. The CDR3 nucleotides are TGTGCCAGCAGCTTTTTAACTAGCGACTACAATGAGCAGTTCTTC.

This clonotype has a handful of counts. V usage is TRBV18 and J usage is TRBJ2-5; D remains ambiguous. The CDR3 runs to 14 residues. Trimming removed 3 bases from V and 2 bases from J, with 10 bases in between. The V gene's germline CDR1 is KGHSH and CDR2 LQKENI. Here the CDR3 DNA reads TGTGCCAGCTCACCCGACGGAAGGCAAGAGACCCAGTACTTC. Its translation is CASSPDGRQETQYF.

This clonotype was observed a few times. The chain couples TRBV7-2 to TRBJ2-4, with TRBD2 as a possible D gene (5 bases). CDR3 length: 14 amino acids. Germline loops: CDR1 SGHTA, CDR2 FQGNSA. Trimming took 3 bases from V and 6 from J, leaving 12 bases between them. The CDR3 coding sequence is TGTGCCAGCAGCTTTAGAGGGCCCGCAAACATTCAGTACTTC. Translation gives CASSFRGPANIQYF.

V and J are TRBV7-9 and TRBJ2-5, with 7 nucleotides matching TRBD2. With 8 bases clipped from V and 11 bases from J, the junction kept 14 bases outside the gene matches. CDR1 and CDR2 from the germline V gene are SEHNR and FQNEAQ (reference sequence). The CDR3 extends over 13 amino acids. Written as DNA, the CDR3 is TGTGCCAGCTCGCGGGCGGGAGAGGTTGAGCAGTACTTC. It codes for CASSRAGEVEQYF.

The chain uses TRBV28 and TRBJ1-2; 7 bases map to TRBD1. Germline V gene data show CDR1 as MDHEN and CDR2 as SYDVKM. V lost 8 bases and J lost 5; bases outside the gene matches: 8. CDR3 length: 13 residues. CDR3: CASVKGGGYGYTF. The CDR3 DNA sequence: TGTGCCAGCGTAAAAGGGGGCGGGTATGGCTACACCTTC.